This T cell receptor (beta chain) was retrieved from a study of blood T cell repertoires in COVID-19. As for the study in general: Spain, Italy and the United States supplied samples that represented acute and convalescent COVID-19. Nucleic acid was either cDNA or gDNA, and it came from T cells, B-cell-depleted T cells, or PBMCs.

Original methodology: By means of reference gene primer amplification, nucleated cell counts were estimated. Method: immunoSEQ multiplex PCR; TCRdb's copy keeps in-frame clones and lacks some. V and J calls and clone size come straight from that table; D and trimming were deduced from the DNA. The table shows some 140,000 clones, with over 80% occurring only once. This CDR3 is 13 amino acids long. CDR1 is SGHDT and CDR2 is YYEEEE in the germline V gene. V lost 2 bases to trimming and J lost 10 bases, with 15 bases between them. The TCR originated in a man aged 50-59 years with active COVID-19. This rearrangement joins TRBV5-6 to TRBJ1-2; possible D gene TRBD1, 6 bases. The sample comprised peripheral blood. The CDR3 spells CASSFWGLGNYTF. CDR3 nucleotides: TGTGCCAGCAGCTTTTGGGGGCTGGGGAACTACACCTTC.